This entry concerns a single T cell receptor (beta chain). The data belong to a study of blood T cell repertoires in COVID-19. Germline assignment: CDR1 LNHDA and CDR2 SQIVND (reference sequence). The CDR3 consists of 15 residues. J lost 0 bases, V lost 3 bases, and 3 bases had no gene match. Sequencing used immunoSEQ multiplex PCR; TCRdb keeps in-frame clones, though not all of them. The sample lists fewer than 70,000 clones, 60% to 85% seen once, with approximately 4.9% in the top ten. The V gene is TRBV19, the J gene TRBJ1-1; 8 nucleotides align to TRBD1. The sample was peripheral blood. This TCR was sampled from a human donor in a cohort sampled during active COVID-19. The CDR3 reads CASSMPTGVNTEAFF. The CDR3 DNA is TGTGCCAGTAGTATGCCGACAGGGGTGAACACTGAAGCTTTCTTT.